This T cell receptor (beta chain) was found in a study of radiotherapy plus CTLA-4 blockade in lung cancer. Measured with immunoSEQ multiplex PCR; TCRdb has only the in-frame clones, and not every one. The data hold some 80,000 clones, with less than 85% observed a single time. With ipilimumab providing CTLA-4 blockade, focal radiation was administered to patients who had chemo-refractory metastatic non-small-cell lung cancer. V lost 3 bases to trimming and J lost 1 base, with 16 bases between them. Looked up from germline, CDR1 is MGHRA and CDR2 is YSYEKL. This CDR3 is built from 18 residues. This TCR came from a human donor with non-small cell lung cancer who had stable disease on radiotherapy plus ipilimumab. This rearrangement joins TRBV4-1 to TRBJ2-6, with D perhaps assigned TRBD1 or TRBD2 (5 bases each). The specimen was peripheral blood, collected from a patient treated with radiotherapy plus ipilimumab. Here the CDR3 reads CASSQLGRALSGANVLTF. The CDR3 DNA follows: TGCGCCAGCAGCCAGCTGGGGCGGGCTTTATCTGGGGCCAACGTCCTGACTTTC.